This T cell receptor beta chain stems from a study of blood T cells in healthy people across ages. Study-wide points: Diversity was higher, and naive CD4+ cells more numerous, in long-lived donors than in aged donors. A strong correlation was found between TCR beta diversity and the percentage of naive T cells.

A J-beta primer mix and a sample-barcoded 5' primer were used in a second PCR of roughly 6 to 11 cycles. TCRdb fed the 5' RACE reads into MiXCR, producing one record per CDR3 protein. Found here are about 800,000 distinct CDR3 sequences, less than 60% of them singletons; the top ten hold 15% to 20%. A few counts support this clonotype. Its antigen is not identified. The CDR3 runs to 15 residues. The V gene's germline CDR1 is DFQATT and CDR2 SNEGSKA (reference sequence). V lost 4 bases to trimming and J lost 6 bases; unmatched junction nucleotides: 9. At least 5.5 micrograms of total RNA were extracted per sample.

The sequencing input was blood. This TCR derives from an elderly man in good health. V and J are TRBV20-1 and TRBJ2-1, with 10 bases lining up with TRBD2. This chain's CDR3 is CSANPLSGRVNEQFF. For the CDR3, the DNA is TGCAGTGCTAATCCTCTGAGCGGGAGGGTCAATGAGCAGTTCTTC.